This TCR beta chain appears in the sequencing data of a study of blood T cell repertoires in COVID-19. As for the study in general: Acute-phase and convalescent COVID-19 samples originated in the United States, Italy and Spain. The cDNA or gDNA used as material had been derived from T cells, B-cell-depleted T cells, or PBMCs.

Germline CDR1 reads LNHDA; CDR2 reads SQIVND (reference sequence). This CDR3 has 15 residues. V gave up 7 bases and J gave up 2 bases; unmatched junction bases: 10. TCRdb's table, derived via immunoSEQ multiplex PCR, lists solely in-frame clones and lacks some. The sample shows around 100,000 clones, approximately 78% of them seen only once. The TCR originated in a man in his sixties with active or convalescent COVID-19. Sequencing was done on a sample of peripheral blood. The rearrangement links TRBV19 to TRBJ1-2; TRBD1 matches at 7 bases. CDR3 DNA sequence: TGTGCCAGTAAGGCACAGGGGATAAGGAACTATGGCTACACCTTC. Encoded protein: CASKAQGIRNYGYTF. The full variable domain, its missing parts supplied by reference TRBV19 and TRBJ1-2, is DGGITQSPKYLFRKEGQNVTLSCEQNLNHDAMYWYRQDPGQGLRLIYYSQIVNDFQKGDIAEGYSVSREKKESFPLTVTSAQKNPTAFYLCASKAQGIRNYGYTFGSGTRLTVV.